The clone carrying this TCR delta chain is classed as medium-sized. This sample is part of a study of gamma-delta T cells after stem cell transplantation. TCRdb re-called the RT-PCR reads using CATT. The table has 6,500 to 8,000 delta-chain clones, 20% to 25% seen once; the top ten hold 15% to 20%. The CDR3 loop spans 18 amino acids. CDR1 and CDR2 (germline): GEAIGNYY, EKD. Trimming cost V 3 bases and J 3 bases; bases outside gene matches: 6. The J gene is TRDJ3, the V gene TRDV2, with 11 bases lining up with TRDD3. Sequencing was done on a sample of gamma-delta T cells. This clonotype was sampled from a human donor. It is not recorded whose cells these are; they may come from a transplant donor. This chain's CDR3 is CACDYWGISGWDTRQMFF. As DNA, the CDR3 is TGTGCCTGTGACTACTGGGGGATAAGCGGCTGGGACACCCGACAGATGTTTTTC.